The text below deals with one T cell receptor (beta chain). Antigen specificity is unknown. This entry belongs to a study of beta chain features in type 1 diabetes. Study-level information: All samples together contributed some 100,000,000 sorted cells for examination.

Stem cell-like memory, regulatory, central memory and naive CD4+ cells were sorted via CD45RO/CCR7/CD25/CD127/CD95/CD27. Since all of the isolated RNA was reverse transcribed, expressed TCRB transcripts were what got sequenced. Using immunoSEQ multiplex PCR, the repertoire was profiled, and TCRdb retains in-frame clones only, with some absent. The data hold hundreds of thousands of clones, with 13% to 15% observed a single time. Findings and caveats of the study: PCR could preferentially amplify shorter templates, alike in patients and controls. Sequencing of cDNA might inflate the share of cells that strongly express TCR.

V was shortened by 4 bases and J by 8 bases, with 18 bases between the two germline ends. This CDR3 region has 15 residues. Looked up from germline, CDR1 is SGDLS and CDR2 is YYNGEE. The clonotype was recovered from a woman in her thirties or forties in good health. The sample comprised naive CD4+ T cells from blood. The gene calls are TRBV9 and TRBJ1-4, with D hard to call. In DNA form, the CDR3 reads TGTGCCAGCAGCCTTACGACAAAAAGAGGGGAAAAACTGTTTTTT. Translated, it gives CASSLTTKRGEKLFF.